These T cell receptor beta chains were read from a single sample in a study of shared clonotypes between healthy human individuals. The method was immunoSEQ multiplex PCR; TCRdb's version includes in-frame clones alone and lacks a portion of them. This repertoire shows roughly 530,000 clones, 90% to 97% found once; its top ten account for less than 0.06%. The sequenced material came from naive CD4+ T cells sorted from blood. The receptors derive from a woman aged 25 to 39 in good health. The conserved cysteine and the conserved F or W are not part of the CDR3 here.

CDR3aa: ASSGRLAGEYNEQF
v_gene: TRBV6-1
j_gene: TRBJ2-1

CDR3aa: ASSFGYEQF
v_gene: TRBV28
j_gene: TRBJ2-1

CDR3aa: ASSIRAQEEAF
v_gene: TRBV19
j_gene: TRBJ1-1

CDR3aa: ASSLMGQGYYT
v_gene: TRBV5-3
j_gene: TRBJ1-2

CDR3aa: ASASGTSGLEQY
v_gene: TRBV5-1
j_gene: TRBJ2-7

CDR3aa: ASRGGGLAGYNNEQF
v_gene: TRBV28
j_gene: TRBJ2-1

CDR3aa: ASGSEQY
v_gene: TRBV2
j_gene: TRBJ2-7

CDR3aa: ASSPQEALANTGELF
v_gene: TRBV18
j_gene: TRBJ2-2

CDR3aa: ASSKLLADQETQY
v_gene: TRBV5-1
j_gene: TRBJ2-5

CDR3aa: ASSGLGTGKETQY
v_gene: TRBV25-1
j_gene: TRBJ2-5

CDR3aa: ASSLPATSGRVSYEQY
v_gene: TRBV19
j_gene: TRBJ2-7

CDR3aa: ASSLDRERPYEQY
v_gene: TRBV7-9
j_gene: TRBJ2-7

CDR3aa: ASSMGIPYEQY
v_gene: TRBV2
j_gene: TRBJ2-7

CDR3aa: ASSPRPSEGYGYT
v_gene: TRBV14
j_gene: TRBJ1-2

CDR3aa: ASRTGGSEAF
v_gene: TRBV28
j_gene: TRBJ1-1

CDR3aa: ASSQQTGDEQY
v_gene: TRBV4-1
j_gene: TRBJ2-7

CDR3aa: ASSLRYDNEQF
v_gene: TRBV11-2
j_gene: TRBJ2-1

CDR3aa: ASSYGGGYSPLH
v_gene: TRBV6-5
j_gene: TRBJ1-6

CDR3aa: ASSKGAPKNEKLF
v_gene: TRBV21-1
j_gene: TRBJ1-4

CDR3aa: ASSPAGTPYEQY
v_gene: TRBV5-1
j_gene: NA

CDR3aa: ATTSGLNEQF
v_gene: TRBV10-3
j_gene: TRBJ2-1

CDR3aa: ASSLSGGRGTGELF
v_gene: TRBV28
j_gene: TRBJ2-2

CDR3aa: ASSPGVWRPMAGEETQY
v_gene: TRBV11-2
j_gene: TRBJ2-5

CDR3aa: ASSIKQSTDTQY
v_gene: TRBV19
j_gene: TRBJ2-3

CDR3aa: ASSWTGDAEAF
v_gene: TRBV7-9
j_gene: TRBJ1-1

CDR3aa: AISAPSGITDTQY
v_gene: TRBV10-3
j_gene: TRBJ2-3

CDR3aa: ASSQSTGRGYT
v_gene: TRBV23-1
j_gene: TRBJ1-2

CDR3aa: ASSSSLPNEQF
v_gene: TRBV28
j_gene: TRBJ2-1

CDR3aa: ASTGGQGNYGYT
v_gene: TRBV6-1
j_gene: TRBJ1-2

CDR3aa: ASSNMGFGELF
v_gene: TRBV19
j_gene: TRBJ2-2

CDR3aa: ASSPTWDIGGEGETQY
v_gene: TRBV5-6
j_gene: TRBJ2-5

CDR3aa: ASSQDGSGRAVTNEQF
v_gene: TRBV4-1
j_gene: TRBJ2-1

CDR3aa: ASSFSSGYSYEQY
v_gene: TRBV28
j_gene: TRBJ2-7

CDR3aa: ASSEYRPTNEKLF
v_gene: TRBV28
j_gene: TRBJ1-4

CDR3aa: ASSSPGTGLLEQF
v_gene: TRBV5-4
j_gene: TRBJ2-1

CDR3aa: ASSYSGGGTYEQY
v_gene: TRBV6-6
j_gene: TRBJ2-7

CDR3aa: ASSSKTSGRSSYNEQF
v_gene: TRBV7-9
j_gene: TRBJ2-1

CDR3aa: SARDNEQF
v_gene: TRBV20-1
j_gene: TRBJ2-1

CDR3aa: SVDPTSGSETQY
v_gene: TRBV29-1
j_gene: TRBJ2-5

CDR3aa: ASSLGTSGRGEQY
v_gene: TRBV28
j_gene: TRBJ2-7

CDR3aa: ASSLETSGYNEQF
v_gene: TRBV7-7
j_gene: TRBJ2-1

CDR3aa: ASSIAGAGEQY
v_gene: TRBV19
j_gene: NA

CDR3aa: ASRRTRDSSYNEQF
v_gene: TRBV9
j_gene: TRBJ2-1

CDR3aa: ATHKGYNQPQH
v_gene: TRBV19
j_gene: TRBJ1-5

CDR3aa: ASSPPGQGVGVGTEAF
v_gene: TRBV7-9
j_gene: TRBJ1-1

CDR3aa: ASSLRDRVDYGYT
v_gene: TRBV28
j_gene: TRBJ1-2

CDR3aa: ASSLTGLWSYGYT
v_gene: TRBV9
j_gene: TRBJ1-2

CDR3aa: ASSGWTGAYNEQF
v_gene: TRBV10-2
j_gene: TRBJ2-1

CDR3aa: ASSYLGLGAVETQY
v_gene: TRBV5-1
j_gene: TRBJ2-5